This entry lists 20 T cell receptor beta chains sequenced from one sample in a study of blood T cells in healthy people across ages. The use of a sample-barcoded 5' primer and a J-beta primer mix characterized a second PCR of roughly 7 to 11 cycles. One entry per CDR3 protein results from TCRdb running MiXCR on the 5' RACE reads. The table lists 650,000 to 800,000 distinct CDR3 sequences, over 40% of them singletons, with less than 15% in the top ten. Material: blood. These receptors all stem from a woman of 80 years or more in good health.

This chain links TRBV20-1 with TRBJ2-2; 10 bases fit TRBD2. Germline trimming cut 5 bases from V and 1 base from J; bases unmatched to any gene: 7. The CDR3 loop spans 16 amino acids. CDR1 is DFQATT, CDR2 SNEGSKA, per germline (reference sequence). The CDR3 loop is CSAPSSGGLNTGELFF. CDR3 sequence (DNA): TGCAGTGCTCCTTCTAGCGGGGGACTGAACACCGGGGAGCTGTTTTTT.

As regards this clonotype: A clone one base away is much larger, so this may be a read error. The chain has TRBV12-3 or TRBV12-4 and TRBJ2-3; D is unresolved. Trimming left V 6 bases short and J 4 bases short, with 11 bases between. This CDR3 has 13 amino acids. The CDR3 DNA is TGTGCCAGCAGGTGGACCCCCGCAGATACGCAGTATTTT. Its protein is CASRWTPADTQYF.

The chain links TRBV29-1 to TRBJ2-7, with D perhaps being TRBD1 or TRBD2 (5 bases each). The CDR3 is 15 amino acids. Germline loops: CDR1 SQVTM, CDR2 ANQGSEA. V was shortened by 4 bases and J by 0 bases, with 16 bases between the two germline ends. This chain's CDR3 is CSVAEPGPSSYEQYF. CDR3 DNA sequence: TGCAGCGTTGCTGAGCCGGGACCAAGCTCCTACGAGCAGTACTTC.

Many counts were recorded for this clonotype. The chain couples TRBV5-5 to TRBJ1-2, with 8 bases lining up with TRBD1. Germline loops: CDR1 SGHKS, CDR2 YYEKEE (reference sequence). This CDR3 region has 12 residues. V was pared by 1 base and J by 8 bases, with 1 base of the junction left unmatched. CDR3 nucleotides: TGTGCCAGCAGCTTGTGGACAGGGGGCTACACCTTC. It specifies CASSLWTGGYTF.

The rearrangement uses TRBV20-1 and TRBJ2-1, with D perhaps TRBD1 or TRBD2 (5 bases each). The germline CDR1 and CDR2 sequences are DFQATT and SNEGSKA (reference sequence). This CDR3 has 16 amino acids. V lost 5 bases and J 3 bases, leaving 20 bases between the germline ends. In DNA, the CDR3 is TGCAGTGCTCCTAACAGGCGGGCCAATCGCTACAATGAGCAGTTCTTC. This sequence encodes CSAPNRRANRYNEQFF.

The V gene is TRBV4-2, the J gene TRBJ2-5; 12 bases fit TRBD2. The CDR3 loop spans 17 amino acids. Trimming removed 0 bases from V and 5 bases from J; junction bases left unmatched: 7. Germline CDR1 reads LGHNA; CDR2 reads YNFKEQ. CDR3 sequence (DNA): TGTGCCAGCAGCCAAGAGGGCCCTACTAGCGGGGGGGAGACCCAGTACTTC. Its protein product is CASSQEGPTSGGETQYF.

The chain uses TRBV20-1 and TRBJ2-3; possible D gene TRBD1, 6 bases. The V gene's germline CDR1 is DFQATT and CDR2 SNEGSKA (reference sequence). The V end lost 1 base, the J end lost 3 bases, and 14 bases lay between the germline ends. The CDR3 loop spans 15 amino acids. DNA of the CDR3: TGCAGTGCTAGAGTAGGGGGAGTTGGTACAGATACGCAGTATTTT. It is translated as CSARVGGVGTDTQYF.

V usage is TRBV12-3 or TRBV12-4 and J usage is TRBJ1-4; 12 bases agree with TRBD1. This CDR3 region has 17 residues. V dropped 10 bases and J dropped 3; count of bases not matched to a gene: 12. CDR3 nucleotide sequence: TGTGCCAACAGGCAGGGACAGGGGGCGCTTTCTAATGAAAAACTGTTTTTT. Its translation is CANRQGQGALSNEKLFF.

The genes are TRBV14 and TRBJ2-3; D ambiguous. Germline V gene lookup returns CDR1 SGHDN and CDR2 FVKESK. This CDR3 is 14 amino acids long. The V end was cut by 2 bases, the J end by 2 bases, with 8 bases between. CDR3 in amino acids: CASSQFVNTDTQYF. For the CDR3, the DNA is TGTGCCAGCAGCCAATTTGTGAACACAGATACGCAGTATTTT. Looking up the rest from reference TRBV14 and TRBJ2-3 gives the full variable domain: EAGVTQFPSHSVIEKGQTVTLRCDPISGHDNLYWYRRVMGKEIKFLLHFVKESKQDESGMPNNRFLAERTGGTYSTLKVQPAELEDSGVYFCASSQFVNTDTQYFGPGTRLTVL.

This clonotype was seen a handful of times. The chain has TRBV30 and TRBJ1-1, with D hard to call. The V gene's germline CDR1 is GTSNPN and CDR2 SVGIG (reference sequence). The CDR3 is 13 amino acids. V lost 6 bases and J 2 bases, leaving 13 bases between the germline ends. DNA for the CDR3: TGTGCCTGTAAGGGCCAGCTTAACACTGAAGCTTTCTTT. Protein product: CACKGQLNTEAFF.

This clonotype was recorded many times. The V call is TRBV28, the J call TRBJ2-4, with D tentatively TRBD1 or TRBD2 (7 bases each). V was pared by 3 bases and J by 9 bases, with 15 bases between. CDR1 is MDHEN and CDR2 is SYDVKM in the germline V gene. The CDR3 sequence is 14 residues long. CDR3 protein: CASSFQGGRRIQYF. CDR3 bases: TGTGCCAGCAGTTTCCAGGGGGGGCGGCGCATTCAGTACTTC.

The chain has TRBV5-1 and TRBJ1-1; D unclear. The V gene's germline CDR1 is SGHRS and CDR2 YFSETQ. There are 13 residues in the CDR3. Deletions cut 1 base from V and 10 bases from J, with 14 bases between. CDR3 region: CASSLSGGRGAFF. DNA for the CDR3: TGCGCCAGCAGCTTGTCAGGCGGAAGAGGAGCTTTCTTT.

The genes are TRBV20-1 and TRBJ2-1, with 12 positions matching TRBD2. The J call could be wrong; TRBJ2-7 is a better fit for the DNA end. The CDR3 is 16 amino acids. Germline values: CDR1 DFQATT, CDR2 SNEGSKA (reference sequence). DNA for the CDR3: TGCAGTGCAAGGACTAGCGGGGAAAGCTCCTACAAGGAGCAGTACTTC. Translating gives CSARTSGESSYKEQYF.

This clonotype was detected only a few times. A read error may be the cause here, since a much bigger clone is one base away. The J gene is TRBJ2-1, the V gene TRBV5-1; no reliable D call. The V gene's germline CDR1 is SGHRS and CDR2 YFSETQ. There are 13 residues in the CDR3. CDR3 protein: CASSLAQYNERFF. CDR3 DNA sequence: TGCGCCAGCAGCTTGGCACAGTACAATGAGCGGTTCTTC. Variable domain in full (rest from reference TRBV5-1 and TRBJ2-1): KAGVTQTPRYLIKTRGQQVTLSCSPISGHRSVSWYQQTPGQGLQFLFEYFSETQRNKGNFPGRFSGRQFSNSRSEMNVSTLELGDSALYLCASSLAQYNERFFGPGTRLTVL.

This rearrangement joins TRBV6-1 to TRBJ2-5; maybe TRBD1 (6 bases). V lost 7 bases, J lost 4 bases, and 10 bases lay in between. The CDR3 extends over 12 amino acids. The germline V gene encodes CDR1 MNHNS and CDR2 SASEGT. The CDR3 sequence: CASTGAGETQYF. In nucleotides, the CDR3 is TGTGCCAGCACAGGGGCGGGAGAGACCCAGTACTTC.

This clonotype came up a few times. The chain is built from TRBV4-2 and TRBJ2-3; 10 bases align to TRBD2. Per germline, CDR1 LGHNA and CDR2 YNFKEQ. This CDR3 is 15 amino acids long. With V trimmed by 3 bases and J by 6 bases, 6 bases remained unmatched. The CDR3 here is CASSQVAGGSDTQYF. As DNA, the CDR3 is TGTGCCAGCAGCCAGGTAGCGGGAGGCTCGGATACGCAGTATTTT.

This chain uses TRBV12-3 or TRBV12-4 with TRBJ2-3; tentatively, D is TRBD1 or TRBD2 (5 bases each). This CDR3 spans 14 amino acids. Trimming shortened V by 8 bases and J by 4 bases, and 16 bases separated the two germline ends. Here the CDR3 reads CASRFGTRADTQYF. CDR3 DNA sequence: TGTGCCAGCCGGTTTGGGACCCGAGCAGATACGCAGTATTTT.

This clonotype was seen many times. V is TRBV7-2 and J is TRBJ2-2, with TRBD1 matching 9 bases. The CDR3 loop spans 15 amino acids. Germline lookup yields CDR1 SGHTA and CDR2 FQGNSA. The trim removed 2 bases at V and 5 bases at J, leaving 3 bases unmatched. The CDR3 DNA reads TGTGCCAGCAGCTTACGACAGGGGGGAACCGGGGAGCTGTTTTTT. Residues: CASSLRQGGTGELFF.

The table lists this clonotype with a few counts. The chain couples TRBV20-1 to TRBJ2-1; perhaps TRBD2 as D (7 bases). The J call is in doubt because the DNA end fits TRBJ2-7 better. The length of the CDR3 is 13 residues. Per the germline V gene, CDR1 is DFQATT and CDR2 is SNEGSKA (reference sequence). The DNA of the CDR3 is TGCAGTGCTAGGGGGGGGGCCTACAATGAGCAGTACTTC. Its translation is CSARGGAYNEQYF.

This clonotype was observed many times. Here the CDR3 reads CSVESGGSRPDTQYF. The DNA of the CDR3 is TGCAGCGTTGAGTCGGGCGGGAGTAGACCAGATACGCAGTATTTT. V gene TRBV29-1 combines with J gene TRBJ2-3; TRBD2 aligns across 7 bases. The V gene's germline CDR1 is SQVTM and CDR2 ANQGSEA. The CDR3 consists of 15 residues. Unmatched junction bases numbered 10, after V lost 3 bases and J lost 4 bases.